One TCR beta chain is described in this entry. The sample is drawn from a study of cytomegalovirus exposure and HLA in healthy donors. Primers included in the PCR were 60 Vbeta and 13 Jbeta primers. Assay used: immunoSEQ multiplex PCR; TCRdb lists only in-frame clones, some missing. Here the sample spans 140,000 to 150,000 clones, 78% being singletons. The specimen was PBMCs. The sequence was obtained from a man in his forties in good health and CMV-seropositive.

CDR3 region: CASRRNREINYGYTF. The CDR3 coding sequence is TGTGCCAGCAGACGCAACAGGGAGATCAACTATGGCTACACCTTC. This chain joins TRBV6-5 and TRBJ1-2, with D perhaps matching TRBD1 (6 bases). The CDR3 consists of 15 residues. Germline V gene sequence: CDR1 MNHEY, CDR2 SVGAGI. The V end was cut by 6 bases, the J end by 2 bases, with 16 bases between.